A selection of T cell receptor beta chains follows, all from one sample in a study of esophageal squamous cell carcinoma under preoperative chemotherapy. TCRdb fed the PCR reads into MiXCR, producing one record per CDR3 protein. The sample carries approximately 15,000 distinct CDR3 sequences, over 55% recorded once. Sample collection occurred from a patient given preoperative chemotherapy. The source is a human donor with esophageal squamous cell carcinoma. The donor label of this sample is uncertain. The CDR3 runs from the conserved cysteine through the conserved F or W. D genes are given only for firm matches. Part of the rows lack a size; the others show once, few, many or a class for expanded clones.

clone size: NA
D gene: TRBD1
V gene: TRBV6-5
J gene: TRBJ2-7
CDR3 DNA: TGTGCCAGCAGTTACTCGAGTGTGACAGGGGGCTACGAGCAGTACTTC
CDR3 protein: CASSYSSVTGGYEQYF

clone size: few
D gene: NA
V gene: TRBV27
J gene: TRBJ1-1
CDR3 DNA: TGTGCCAGCGCTCAGAGGTCTTCGAACACTGAAGCTTTCTTT
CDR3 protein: CASAQRSSNTEAFF

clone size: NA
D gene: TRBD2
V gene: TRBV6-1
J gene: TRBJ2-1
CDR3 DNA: TGTGCCAGCAGGGGACTAGCGGGAGCCTACAATGAGCAGTTCTTC
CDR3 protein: CASRGLAGAYNEQFF

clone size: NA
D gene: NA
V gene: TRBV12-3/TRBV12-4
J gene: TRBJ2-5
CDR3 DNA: TGTGCCAGCACCCTGAGCGGATTGGAGACCCAGTACTTC
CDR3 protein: CASTLSGLETQYF

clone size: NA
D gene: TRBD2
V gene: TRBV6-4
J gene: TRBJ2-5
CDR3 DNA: TGTGGCAGCGGTATAGCGGGAGGTGACCAAGAGACCCAGTACTTC
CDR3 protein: CGSGIAGGDQETQYF

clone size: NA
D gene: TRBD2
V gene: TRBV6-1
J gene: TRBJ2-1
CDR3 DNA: TGTGCCAGCAGTGAAGGTGGGACTAGCGGGATACGGGAGCAGTTCTTC
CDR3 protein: CASSEGGTSGIREQFF

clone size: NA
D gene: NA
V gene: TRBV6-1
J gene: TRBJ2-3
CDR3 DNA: TGTGCCAGCAGTGTGGCAGTTGGCACCGGGGAGCAGTATTTT
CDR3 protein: CASSVAVGTGEQYF

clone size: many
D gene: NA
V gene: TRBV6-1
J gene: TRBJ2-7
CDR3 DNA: TGTGCCAGCAGTGGAGGCCTCTACGAGCAGTACTTC
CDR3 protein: CASSGGLYEQYF

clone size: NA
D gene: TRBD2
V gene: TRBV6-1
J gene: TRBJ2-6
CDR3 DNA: TGTGCCAGCAGTGTTAGCGGGGGCTCTGGGGCCAACGTCCTGACTTTC
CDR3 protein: CASSVSGGSGANVLTF

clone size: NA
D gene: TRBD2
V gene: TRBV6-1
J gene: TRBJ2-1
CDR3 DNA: TGTGCCAGCAGCCGAGGCGGGGGGGGGAGAGCCACAAACACGCAGTATTTC
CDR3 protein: CASSRGGGGRATNTQYF

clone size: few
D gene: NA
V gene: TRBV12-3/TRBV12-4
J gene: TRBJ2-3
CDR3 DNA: TGTGCCAGCAGTTTGGTAGCTAGCACAGATACGCAGTATTTT
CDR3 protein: CASSLVASTDTQYF

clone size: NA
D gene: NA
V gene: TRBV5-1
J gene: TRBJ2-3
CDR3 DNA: TGCGCCAGCAGCTTGGTCGGGGGCCCGGTCGCAGATACGCAGTATTTT
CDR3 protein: CASSLVGGPVADTQYF

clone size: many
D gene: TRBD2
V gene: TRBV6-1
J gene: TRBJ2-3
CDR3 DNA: TGTGCCAGCAGTACCCGGACTAGCGGGAGAACAGATACGCAGTATTTT
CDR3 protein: CASSTRTSGRTDTQYF

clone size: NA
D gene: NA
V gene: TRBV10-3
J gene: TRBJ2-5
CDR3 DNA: TGTGCGGGCGGAGGGGGCCGTGACCAGGAGACCCAGTACTTC
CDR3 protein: CAGGGGRDQETQYF

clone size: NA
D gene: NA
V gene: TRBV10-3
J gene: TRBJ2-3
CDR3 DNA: TGTGCGGTCAGCGGGCAGAGCGGTACAGATACGCAGTATTTT
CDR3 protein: CAVSGQSGTDTQYF

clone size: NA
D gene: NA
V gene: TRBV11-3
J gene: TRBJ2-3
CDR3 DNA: TGTGCCAGCAGCTTAGCCGGGGTGGATACGCAGTATTTT
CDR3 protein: CASSLAGVDTQYF

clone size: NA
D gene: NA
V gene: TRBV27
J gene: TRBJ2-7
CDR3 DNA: TGTGCCAGCGGGGGCCGCGGCACAGATACGCAGTACTTC
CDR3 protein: CASGGRGTDTQYF

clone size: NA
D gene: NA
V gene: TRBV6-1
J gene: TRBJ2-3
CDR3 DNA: TGTGCCAGCCTGCGGATGACGGGGGGGAGCACAGGGGAGCAGTATTTT
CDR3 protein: CASLRMTGGSTGEQYF

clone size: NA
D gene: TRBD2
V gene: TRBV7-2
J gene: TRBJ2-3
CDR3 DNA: TGTGCGGGGAGCGGGGCCAGTGACCTAGAGACGCAGTATTTC
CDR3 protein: CAGSGASDLETQYF

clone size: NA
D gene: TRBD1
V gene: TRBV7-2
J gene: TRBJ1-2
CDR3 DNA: TGTGCCAGCAGCACGTACGACAGGGGGCTGCACTATGGCTACACCTTC
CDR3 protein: CASSTYDRGLHYGYTF

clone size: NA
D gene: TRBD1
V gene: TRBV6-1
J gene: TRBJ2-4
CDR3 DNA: TGTGCCAGCAGTGAAGGGAGACAGGGACCCACAAACACGCAGTACTTT
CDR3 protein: CASSEGRQGPTNTQYF

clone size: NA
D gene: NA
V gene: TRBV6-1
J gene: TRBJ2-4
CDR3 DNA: TGTGCCAGCAACTCCGGAAACATGCAGTATTTC
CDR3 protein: CASNSGNMQYF

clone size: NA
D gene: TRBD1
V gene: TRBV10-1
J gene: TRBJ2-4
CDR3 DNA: TGTGCCAGCAGTGAGTCGAGGGTCTCGGGACAGAGAGCAAAAGATACGCAGTACTTC
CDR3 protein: CASSESRVSGQRAKDTQYF

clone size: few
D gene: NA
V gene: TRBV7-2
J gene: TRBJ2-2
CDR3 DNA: TGTGCCAGCAGCTACAATGCCGACCGACCCGGGGAGCTGTTTTTT
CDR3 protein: CASSYNADRPGELFF

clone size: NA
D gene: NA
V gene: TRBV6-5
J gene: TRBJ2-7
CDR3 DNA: TGTGCCAGCAGTTACGTAGGTACCTACGAGCAGTACTTC
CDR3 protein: CASSYVGTYEQYF

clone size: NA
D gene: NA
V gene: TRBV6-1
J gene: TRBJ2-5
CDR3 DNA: TGTGCGGGCAGTGGGCGGGGGCGCAAAGATACGCAGTACTTC
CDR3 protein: CAGSGRGRKDTQYF

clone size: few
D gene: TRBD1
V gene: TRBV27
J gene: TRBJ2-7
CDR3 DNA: TGTGCCAGCAGTTTACAACAGGGGGTTAGGGACGAGCAGTACTTC
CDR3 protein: CASSLQQGVRDEQYF

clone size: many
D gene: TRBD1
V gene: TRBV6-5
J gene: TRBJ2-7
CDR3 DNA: TGTGCCAGCAGTTACGCCCCGGGACAGGGGGGCCACGAGCAGTACTTC
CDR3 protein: CASSYAPGQGGHEQYF

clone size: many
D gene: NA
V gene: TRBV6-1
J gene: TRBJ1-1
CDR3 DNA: TGTGCCAGCAGTGATTTTAGGACAGTCACTGAAGCTTTCTTT
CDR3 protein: CASSDFRTVTEAFF

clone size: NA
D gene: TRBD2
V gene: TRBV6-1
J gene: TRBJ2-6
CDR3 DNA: TGTGCCAGCGGGGGTTTAGCGGGCCGGGCCTACGTGCTGACTTTC
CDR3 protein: CASGGLAGRAYVLTF

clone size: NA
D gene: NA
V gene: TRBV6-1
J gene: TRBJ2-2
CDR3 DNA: TGTGCCAGCAGTCAAGGGACCGGGGAGCTGTTTTTT
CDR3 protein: CASSQGTGELFF

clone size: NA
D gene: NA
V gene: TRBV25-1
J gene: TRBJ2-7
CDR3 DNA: TGTGCGGGGGGAGGGGGGACGGGCACAGAGACGCAGTACTTC
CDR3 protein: CAGGGGTGTETQYF

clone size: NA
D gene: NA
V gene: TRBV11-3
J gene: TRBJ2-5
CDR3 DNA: TGTGCCAGCAGCTTGGGGACACGCCTGGGGGCCCAAGAGACCCAGTACTTC
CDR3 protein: CASSLGTRLGAQETQYF

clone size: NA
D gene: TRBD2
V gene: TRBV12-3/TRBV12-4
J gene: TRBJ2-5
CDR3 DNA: TGTGCCAGCAGCCTGATCGGCGGGAGTCCCGACAATGAGCAGTACTTC
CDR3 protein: CASSLIGGSPDNEQYF

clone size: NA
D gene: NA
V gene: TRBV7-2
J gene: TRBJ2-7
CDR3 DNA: TGTGCCAGCAGCCCTCCCACTAGCTTCTATCGCCCCTCCGAGCAGTACTTC
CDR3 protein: CASSPPTSFYRPSEQYF

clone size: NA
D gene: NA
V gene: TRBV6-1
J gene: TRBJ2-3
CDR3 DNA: TGTGCCAGCAGTGAACATCTCCCACTTGTTCGGCGGACCGGGACGCAGTATTTT
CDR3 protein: CASSEHLPLVRRTGTQYF

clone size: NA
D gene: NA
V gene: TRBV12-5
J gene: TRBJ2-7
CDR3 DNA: TGTGCTAGTGGTTTGCCAGACAGCGCGGGCGGGATCCCTCACGAGCAGTACTTC
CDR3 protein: CASGLPDSAGGIPHEQYF

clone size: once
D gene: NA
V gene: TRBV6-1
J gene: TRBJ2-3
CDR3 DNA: TGTGCCAGCAGCCAGGCTGTCAGCACAGATACGCAGTATTTT
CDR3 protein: CASSQAVSTDTQYF

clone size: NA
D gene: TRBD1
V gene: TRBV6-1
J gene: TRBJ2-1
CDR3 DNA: TGTGCCAGCGGAATAACAGGGGTCGGTGAGCAGTTCTTC
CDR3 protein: CASGITGVGEQFF

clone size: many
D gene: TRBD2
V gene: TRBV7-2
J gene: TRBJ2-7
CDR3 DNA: TGTGCCAGCAGCTTACGGGGCGGGAGGGCGAACTACGAGCAGTACTTC
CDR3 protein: CASSLRGGRANYEQYF

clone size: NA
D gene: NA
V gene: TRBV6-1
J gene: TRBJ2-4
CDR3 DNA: TGTGCCAGCAGTGAAGCCCCCGCGGGGCGGGGAGCCAAAGACACTCAGTACTTC
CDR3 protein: CASSEAPAGRGAKDTQYF

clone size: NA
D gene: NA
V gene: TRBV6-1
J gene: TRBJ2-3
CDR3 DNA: TGTGCCAGCAGCGGAGATGCGGGTCGGACCCAGTATTTT
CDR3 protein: CASSGDAGRTQYF

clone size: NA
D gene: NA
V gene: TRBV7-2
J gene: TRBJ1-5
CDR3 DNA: TGTGCCAGCAGCCAACAGGGTACTAATCAGCCCCAGCATTTT
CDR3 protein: CASSQQGTNQPQHF

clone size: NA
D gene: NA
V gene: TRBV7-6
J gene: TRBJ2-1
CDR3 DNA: TGTGCCAGCAGCTCAATTTTCGCGGGGAGCGGCAATGAGCAGTTCTTC
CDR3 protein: CASSSIFAGSGNEQFF

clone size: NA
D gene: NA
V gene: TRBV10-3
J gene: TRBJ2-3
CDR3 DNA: TGTGCCTGGGCAGGGGGGGGGGGGGACCAAGATACGCAGTATTTT
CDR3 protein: CAWAGGGGDQDTQYF

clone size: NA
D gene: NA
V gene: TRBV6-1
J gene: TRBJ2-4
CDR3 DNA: TGTGCGGGGGTATCGGGACGTGACGGGGAGATTCAGTACTTC
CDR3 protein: CAGVSGRDGEIQYF

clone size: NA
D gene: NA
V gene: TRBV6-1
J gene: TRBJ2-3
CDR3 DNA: TGTGCCAGCAGGGAATGGGGGACACGGGGGACAGAGACGCAGTATTTC
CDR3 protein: CASREWGTRGTETQYF

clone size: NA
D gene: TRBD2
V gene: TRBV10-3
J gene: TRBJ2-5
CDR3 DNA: TGTGCGGGGCGCGGGGGGCGCCACCAAGAGACCCAGTATTTC
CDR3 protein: CAGRGGRHQETQYF

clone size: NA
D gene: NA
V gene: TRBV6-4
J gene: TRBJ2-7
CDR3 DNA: TGTGGCAGCAGTCTGGGGGTGGGAGCCGAAGATACGCAGTACTTC
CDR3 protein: CGSSLGVGAEDTQYF

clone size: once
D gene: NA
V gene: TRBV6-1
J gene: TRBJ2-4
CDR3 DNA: TGTGCCAGCAGCCCCCTAGGGGTGTCAGGCACAGACATTCAGTACTTC
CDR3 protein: CASSPLGVSGTDIQYF

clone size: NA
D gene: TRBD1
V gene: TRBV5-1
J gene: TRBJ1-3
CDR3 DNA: TGCGCCAGCAGCTTGGGACAGGGGGCGGAAGGAAACACCATATATTTT
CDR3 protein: CASSLGQGAEGNTIYF

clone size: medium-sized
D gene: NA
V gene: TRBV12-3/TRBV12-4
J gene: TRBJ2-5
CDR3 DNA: TGTGCCAGCAGATACTCTATGGGGAGCAGTTTGGAGACCCAGTACTTC
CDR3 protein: CASRYSMGSSLETQYF

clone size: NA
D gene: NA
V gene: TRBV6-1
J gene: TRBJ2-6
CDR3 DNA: TGTGGCAGGGGTGAAGGGGGGGGAGCCCCAGATACGCAGTATTTC
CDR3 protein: CGRGEGGGAPDTQYF

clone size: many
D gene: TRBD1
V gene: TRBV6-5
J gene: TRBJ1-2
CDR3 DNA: TGTGCCAGTATTACAGGGGTAGGAGGCTACACCTTC
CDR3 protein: CASITGVGGYTF